This T cell receptor (beta chain) was sequenced in a study of T cells in Graves' hyperthyroidism and ophthalmopathy. Germline V gene sequence: CDR1 SEHNR, CDR2 FQNEAQ (reference sequence). This CDR3 is built from 16 residues. V lost 5 bases and J lost 2; bases outside the gene matches: 10. Amplification targeted TCR beta CDR3 regions from RNA transcripts. Initially, a first-round RT-PCR of the TCR CDR3 employed the HTBI primer set. Each CDR3 protein gets one entry after TCRdb re-called the multiplex PCR reads with MiXCR. The sample lists some 350,000 distinct CDR3 sequences; roughly 25% were seen once.

The chain links TRBV7-9 to TRBJ2-7, with TRBD1 matching 9 bases. The specimen sequenced was blood. This clonotype was obtained from a man aged 50-59 years with Graves' hyperthyroidism. This chain's CDR3 is CASSQPADRGAYEQYF. The CDR3 DNA is TGTGCCAGCAGCCAACCGGCCGACAGGGGGGCCTACGAGCAGTACTTC.